The 8 T cell receptor beta chains below all came from one sample that was sequenced in a study of preoperative IRX-2 immunotherapy in early breast cancer. The treatment: preoperative locoregional IRX-2 cytokine immunotherapy. Method: immunoSEQ multiplex PCR; TCRdb's copy keeps in-frame clones and lacks some. The sample holds roughly 30,000 clones; about four fifths are singletons and the top ten take about 3.3%. This material was obtained from a patient treated with IRX-2 immunotherapy. These receptors came from a human donor with breast cancer.

This clone is medium-sized in the sample. The chain carries TRBV11-3 and TRBJ2-1, with 7 bases that match TRBD2. Germline trimming cut 3 bases from V and 2 bases from J; bases unmatched to any gene: 10. Germline V lookup: CDR1 SGHNT, CDR2 YENEEA. The CDR3 runs to 17 residues. The CDR3 loop is CASSLESGTPPYNEQFF. DNA of the CDR3: TGTGCCAGCAGCTTGGAAAGCGGGACTCCTCCCTACAATGAGCAGTTCTTC.

J is TRBJ2-7 and V is TRBV7-8; tentatively, D is TRBD1 (6 bases). This CDR3 contains 15 residues. Germline values: CDR1 SGHVS, CDR2 FQNEAQ. V dropped 5 bases and J dropped 1 base, with 15 bases sitting between them. The CDR3 is CASSLRGSISYEQYF. CDR3 nucleotides: TGTGCCAGCAGCCTCAGGGGCAGTATTTCCTACGAGCAGTACTTC.

This clone was counted a single time. The rearrangement links TRBV28 to TRBJ1-3, with D possibly being TRBD1 (5 bases). The CDR3 is 15 residues long. Deletions cut 5 bases from V and 0 bases from J, with 11 bases between. Per germline, CDR1 MDHEN and CDR2 SYDVKM. CDR3 DNA: TGTGCCAGCAGTCCAACAGGATCCTCTGGAAACACCATATATTTT. Its protein product is CASSPTGSSGNTIYF.

Comments on this clone: One junction end does not reproduce the germline sequence, and a read error may be involved. The genes are TRBV28 and TRBJ1-2; possibly TRBD1 for D (6 bases). This CDR3 is 12 amino acids long. Looked up from germline, CDR1 is MDHEN and CDR2 is SYDVKM. CDR3 region: CASSPHRVHYDF. CDR3 bases: TGTGCCAGCAGTCCCCACAGGGTTCACTATGACTTT.

The V call is TRBV19, the J call TRBJ1-5; D is perhaps TRBD1 (5 bases). V was clipped by 0 bases and J by 0 bases, with 9 bases between them. The CDR3 consists of 16 residues. Germline CDR1 LNHDA, CDR2 SQIVND (reference sequence). The CDR3, as DNA: TGTGCCAGTAGTATAGAAGGGGACTATAGCAATCAGCCCCAGCATTTT. It translates to CASSIEGDYSNQPQHF.

The V call is TRBV18, the J call TRBJ2-1, with a possible D match to TRBD1 (5 bases). CDR3 size: 13 residues. Germline V CDR1 and CDR2: KGHSH, LQKENI. V was trimmed by 2 bases and J by 6 bases, leaving 8 bases between them. This chain's CDR3 is CASSPRTGNEQFF. The CDR3 DNA follows: TGTGCCAGCTCACCAAGAACAGGCAATGAGCAGTTCTTC.

The V gene is TRBV19, the J gene TRBJ2-2; D ambiguous. Germline values: CDR1 LNHDA, CDR2 SQIVND (reference sequence). Trimming stripped 3 bases from V and 6 bases from J, with 8 bases between. The CDR3 has 13 residues. CDR3 amino acids: CASSMIFAGELFF. For the CDR3, the DNA is TGTGCCAGTAGTATGATTTTTGCCGGGGAGCTGTTTTTT.

The V and J genes are TRBV19 and TRBJ1-1, with TRBD1 as a possible D gene (5 bases). CDR3 length: 13 amino acids. Germline CDR1 is LNHDA and CDR2 is SQIVND (reference sequence). Trimming removed 8 bases at V and 5 bases at J, with 15 bases between. CDR3 coding DNA: TGTGCCAGTTCTGAAGGGGTTGGAACTGAAGCTTTCTTT. This gives the protein CASSEGVGTEAFF.